This is a list of T cell receptor beta chains from one sample in a study of control samples from healthy donors and cancer patients. Only in-frame clones appear in the TCRdb table, and some are missing; sequencing was by immunoSEQ multiplex PCR. The sample consists of 150,000 to 160,000 clones, 93% of them appearing once. Sequencing used blood. The receptor source for this set is a man over 45 in good health. Each CDR3 is given with its conserved first and last residue. D genes are given only for firm matches. Only part of the rows carry a size: once, few, many, or a class if the clone is expanded.

v_call,j_call,clone_size,d_call,cdr3_nt,cdr3_aa
TRBV14,TRBJ2-5,NA,NA,TGTGCCAGCAGCCCCAGGAGCGGCAGTCAAGAGACCCAGTACTTC,CASSPRSGSQETQYF
TRBV5-1,TRBJ2-3,NA,NA,TGCGCCAGCAGCTCCGTCGCCATAAACACAGATACGCAGTATTTT,CASSSVAINTDTQYF
TRBV11-3,TRBJ2-5,NA,NA,TGTGCCAGCAGCTTAGATCGGGGGACCCAGTACTTC,CASSLDRGTQYF
TRBV18,TRBJ2-7,NA,TRBD1,TGTGCCAGCTCGTATACCGGGACAGGGTCCTACGAGCAGTACTTC,CASSYTGTGSYEQYF
TRBV6-5,TRBJ1-1,once,NA,TGTGCCAGCCCCCATGAGGAGAACACTGAAGCTTTCTTT,CASPHEENTEAFF
TRBV4-1,TRBJ2-2,NA,NA,TGCGCCAGCAGCCAAGGTCTCAGGGGTAGCGGGGAGCTGTTTTTT,CASSQGLRGSGELFF
TRBV12-5,TRBJ1-2,NA,TRBD1,TGTGCTAGTGGTACGGGACAGGGAAACTATGGCTACACCTTC,CASGTGQGNYGYTF
TRBV9,TRBJ2-1,NA,NA,TGTGCCAGCAGCGTAGAGGATGAGCAGTTCTTC,CASSVEDEQFF
TRBV3-1/TRBV3-2,TRBJ2-5,NA,NA,TGTGCCAGCAGCCTGGGGCCGGGGTTTGAGCAGTACTTC,CASSLGPGFEQYF
TRBV7-3,TRBJ2-3,NA,TRBD2,TGTGCCAGCAGCCCGGGAGGGTGGGCAGATACGCAGTATTTT,CASSPGGWADTQYF
TRBV28,TRBJ1-5,few,NA,TGTGCCAGCACCTTGGAAGGGAGGTCGAGCAATCAGCCCCAGCATTTT,CASTLEGRSSNQPQHF
TRBV5-1,TRBJ1-2,NA,NA,TGCGCCAGCAGCTTGGATGGGGCTTCGGACTATGGCTACACCTTC,CASSLDGASDYGYTF
TRBV9,TRBJ2-3,NA,TRBD2,TGTGCCAGCAGCGCGGGGGGATGGACAGATACGCAGTATTTT,CASSAGGWTDTQYF
TRBV6-5,TRBJ2-3,NA,TRBD1,TGTGCCAGCAACCTCAGGGGGCGCATAGATACGCAGTATTTT,CASNLRGRIDTQYF
TRBV28,TRBJ2-7,NA,TRBD2,TGTGCCAGCAGCGCCGCCGGGGGGTCCCACGAGCAGTACTTC,CASSAAGGSHEQYF
TRBV10-1,TRBJ2-7,NA,NA,TGCGCCAGCAGTGAGTCAAGGGGAGGCGAGCAGTACTTC,CASSESRGGEQYF
TRBV7-9,TRBJ1-1,NA,NA,TGTGCCAGCAGCCAACGTGAAACTGAAGCTTTCTTT,CASSQRETEAFF
TRBV18,TRBJ1-1,NA,TRBD1,TGTGCCAGCTCTGGGGACAGGAACACTGAAGCTTTCTTT,CASSGDRNTEAFF
TRBV12-5,TRBJ2-2,NA,NA,TGTGCTAGTGGTTCTACGAACACGTTGGGGGAGCTGTTTTTT,CASGSTNTLGELFF
TRBV5-4,TRBJ2-6,NA,NA,TGTGCCAGCAGCTCCGGGGGTTTTTCTGGGGCCAACGTCCTGACTTTC,CASSSGGFSGANVLTF
TRBV13,TRBJ2-3,once,NA,TGTGCCAGCAGCTTAGTTGGGTTGGCAGGGCACACAGATACGCAGTATTTT,CASSLVGLAGHTDTQYF
TRBV3-1/TRBV3-2,TRBJ1-6,NA,TRBD1,TGTGCCAGCAGCCATCCGACAGGGGTTAATTCACCCCTCCACTTT,CASSHPTGVNSPLHF
TRBV11-3,TRBJ2-1,NA,NA,TGTGCCAGCGCGATTGGCAGTCACATCAATGAGCAGTTCTTC,CASAIGSHINEQFF
TRBV4-1,TRBJ2-7,NA,NA,TGCGCCAGCAGCCTACCCTGGGGGGGCCGAAAAGGGGAGCAGTACTTC,CASSLPWGGRKGEQYF
TRBV4-1,TRBJ2-7,NA,TRBD2,TGCGCCAGCACCCATGGGTGGTTAGCGGGAGGTGAGCAGTACTTC,CASTHGWLAGGEQYF
TRBV4-1,TRBJ2-7,few,TRBD1,TGCGCCAGCAGCCAAAGGACAGGGGGATATAGCGAGCAGTACTTC,CASSQRTGGYSEQYF
TRBV28,TRBJ1-3,NA,TRBD1,TGTGCCAGCAGTTTATCCCCCCACAAGGGACAGGGGGCTGGAAACACCATATATTTT,CASSLSPHKGQGAGNTIYF
TRBV28,TRBJ1-6,NA,NA,TGTGCCAGCAGTTTCTCCAGCAGACTAAATTCACCCCTCCACTTT,CASSFSSRLNSPLHF
TRBV19,TRBJ2-3,NA,NA,TGTGCCAGTAGTCCTAGCAGACCTAGCACAGATACGCAGTATTTT,CASSPSRPSTDTQYF
TRBV11-3,TRBJ1-4,NA,NA,TGTGCCAGCAGCTTATGGGAAAAACTGTTTTTT,CASSLWEKLFF
TRBV30,TRBJ2-2,NA,TRBD2,TGTGCCTGGAGTCCTAGCGGGAGGAAGCCGAACACCGGGGAGCTGTTTTTT,CAWSPSGRKPNTGELFF
TRBV21-1,TRBJ1-2,once,NA,TGTGCCAGCAGCTGTCTTATCCGGGACAGGGGGGAGTTTCTTGGCTACACCTTC,CASSCLIRDRGEFLGYTF
TRBV5-1,TRBJ2-7,NA,NA,TGCGCCAGCAGCTTGGGGGGGCCGGGTTCATCCTACGAGCAGTACTTC,CASSLGGPGSSYEQYF
TRBV3-1/TRBV3-2,TRBJ2-4,NA,NA,TGTGCCAGCAGCCAAGATAAGCGCGGTTTACCCAAAAACATTCAGTACTTC,CASSQDKRGLPKNIQYF
TRBV10-3,TRBJ1-2,NA,TRBD1,TGTGCCATCAGTGAAACGGACAGGCGGGTAGATGGCTACACCTTC,CAISETDRRVDGYTF
TRBV6-6,TRBJ2-7,few,TRBD1,TGTGCCAGCAGCGCCAGGGGGCGCGTCTACGAGCAGTACTTC,CASSARGRVYEQYF
TRBV5-6,TRBJ2-5,NA,NA,TGTGCCAGCAGCCCGGGGATTACGACGTACCAAGAGACCCAGTACTTC,CASSPGITTYQETQYF
TRBV18,TRBJ2-1,NA,TRBD2,TGTGCCAGCTCACTCGGGACTAGCGGGAGTAATGAGCAGTTCTTC,CASSLGTSGSNEQFF
TRBV7-9,TRBJ1-5,NA,TRBD1,TGTGCCAGCAGCGCACCCGGGACAGGGGGTCAGCCCCAGCATTTT,CASSAPGTGGQPQHF
TRBV4-1,TRBJ2-2,NA,TRBD2,TGCGCCAGCAGCAGACAGGGGACTAGCGGGCTGACCGGGGAGCTGTTTTTT,CASSRQGTSGLTGELFF
TRBV3-1/TRBV3-2,TRBJ2-3,once,TRBD2,TGTGCCAGCAGCCAACCTAGCGGGAGGACAGATACGCAGTATTTT,CASSQPSGRTDTQYF
TRBV28,TRBJ1-3,NA,NA,TGTGCCAGCAGTTTAAGGGCAGGGGCTGGAAACACCATATATTTT,CASSLRAGAGNTIYF
TRBV11-2,TRBJ2-3,NA,TRBD2,TGTGCCAGCAGCTTAGAAGACTGGGACTATCGGGACGTCACAGATACGCAGTATTTT,CASSLEDWDYRDVTDTQYF
TRBV6-5,TRBJ1-1,once,NA,TGTGCCAGCAGTTACGCTTGGGGGGAGGTGACTGAAGCTTTCTTT,CASSYAWGEVTEAFF
TRBV4-1,TRBJ2-1,NA,TRBD2,TGCGCCAGCAGCCACGGACTAGCTGAAAATGAGCAGTTCTTC,CASSHGLAENEQFF
TRBV4-2,TRBJ1-5,NA,NA,TGTGCCAGCAGCCAAGATCCGAGGGGGGGTCAGCCCCAGCATTTT,CASSQDPRGGQPQHF
TRBV11-1,TRBJ2-7,NA,TRBD2,TGTGCCAGCATGTACGCAGGGACTAGTGGAGAGCAGTACTTC,CASMYAGTSGEQYF
TRBV5-5,TRBJ1-4,NA,NA,TGTGCCAGCAGCGGATCTCAGTTGGGGGAAAAACTGTTTTTT,CASSGSQLGEKLFF
TRBV5-1,TRBJ2-3,NA,TRBD1,TGCGCCAGCAGCTCGACAGGGGCTAGCACAGATACGCAGTATTTT,CASSSTGASTDTQYF
TRBV28,TRBJ2-7,NA,NA,TGTGCCAGCACCCCTGGGACGGCGACCTACGAGCAGTACTTC,CASTPGTATYEQYF
TRBV7-2,TRBJ2-7,NA,NA,TGTGCCAGCAGCTACCGGGGCCCCACTGACGAGCAGTACTTC,CASSYRGPTDEQYF
TRBV12-5,TRBJ2-3,NA,TRBD2,TGTGCTAGTGGTCGGGGGGGACAATTCACAGATACGCAGTATTTT,CASGRGGQFTDTQYF
TRBV5-1,TRBJ1-2,NA,NA,TGCGCCAGCAGCTCGGGGACCCCTAGAGGGGAGGGCTACACCTTC,CASSSGTPRGEGYTF
TRBV19,TRBJ1-2,NA,TRBD1,TGTGCCAGTAGTTCGGCCTCCACAGGGGCCATCTTCTATGGCTACACCTTC,CASSSASTGAIFYGYTF